This TCR beta chain came from a study of beta chain features in type 1 diabetes. Per donor, one heparinised blood draw averaged approximately 120 mL. The isolated RNA, all of it, was reverse transcribed, so expressed TCRB transcripts were what got sequenced. Clones were read by immunoSEQ multiplex PCR, and TCRdb kept only the in-frame ones, dropping some. This table has about 240,000 clones, around a quarter appearing once. The CDR3 has 15 amino acids. The germline V gene encodes CDR1 SGHRS and CDR2 YFSETQ. Trimming took off 0 bases at V and 5 bases at J, with 12 bases between the two ends. This sequence was found in a man in his thirties or forties in good health. Input material: central memory CD4+ T cells from blood. The rearrangement joins TRBV5-1 to TRBJ2-1, with D unclear. The DNA for the CDR3 is TGCGCCAGCAGCTTGGGGCAGGCAGCGAACAATGAGCAGTTCTTC. The encoded protein is CASSLGQAANNEQFF.